This T cell receptor (beta chain) stems from a study of CD39 and CD103 CD8 tumor-infiltrating T cells. CD39 and CD103 defined DN, SP and DP subsets of CD3+CD4-CD8+CD45RA- TILs. This clone was observed a few times. Profiling relied on immunoSEQ multiplex PCR, and the TCRdb table lists in-frame clones only, not all of them. This repertoire shows approximately 1,200 clones, over 60% found once; its top ten account for 27%. This TCR came from a human donor with ovarian cancer. Sequenced material: CD39- CD103- CD8+ T cells sorted from the tumor. Subset here: CD103-CD39- double-negative CD45RA- CD8 T cells.

Here the CDR3 DNA reads TGCGCCAGCAGCGTTTGGGACAGATCCTACGAGCAGTACTTC. Protein product: CASSVWDRSYEQYF. The chain joins TRBV4-1 to TRBJ2-7, with 7 bases that match TRBD1. V was clipped by 5 bases and J by 1 base; unmatched bases: 5. Germline V CDR1 and CDR2: MGHRA, YSYEKL. The CDR3 length is 14 residues.